This T cell receptor (beta chain) was obtained from a study of beta chain features in type 1 diabetes (dated by TCRdb to the late 2010s). Looking at the study overall: Mean age, gender distribution, total cell number and subset yield did not differ between patients and healthy donors. A total of about 100,000,000 sorted cells were examined across all samples, and RNA yield correlated strongly with the number of cells per subset. In the study, recently diagnosed type 1 diabetes patients and matched healthy donors were compared on the TCRB repertoires of their sorted circulating CD4+ T cell subsets. Whereas all 30 or so donors provided naive and central memory subsets, regulatory and stem cell-like memory subsets were isolated from just 8 patients and about 8 healthy donors. Broader findings and caveats from the paper: PCR may preferentially amplify shorter templates, but because patient and control samples were amplified and corrected together, any resulting skew would affect both groups equally. Because the HLA sub-analyses included only small numbers of individuals, any influence of HLA type on TCRB rearrangement was left unresolved. Naive, central memory and regulatory TCRB repertoires appeared more similar among patients than among healthy donors. At VDJ recombination sites, patients with type 1 diabetes made fewer insertions and deleted more nucleotides, a pattern implying thymic rearrangement abnormalities. Because cDNA was sequenced instead of genomic DNA, activated cells with high expression could be over-represented, although the groups did not differ in activation or CD3 levels. In all four CD4+ subsets, TCRB CDR3 length was moderately but significantly shorter in type 1 diabetes patients.

All of the isolated RNA was reverse transcribed with the High Capacity cDNA Reverse Transcription Kit, so expressed TCRB transcripts were sequenced. Deep immunoSEQ sequencing was performed on naive, central memory and regulatory T cell samples, with an average of around 3.5 million total reads per sample. Sorted cells were lysed in RLT buffer and RNA was extracted with DNase-treated RNeasy Micro or Mini kits, depending on cell number. Each cell subset was processed on its own to prevent cross-contamination, while patient and healthy donor samples were processed together. The immunoSEQ multiplex PCR was used to amplify TCRB sequences from cDNA, generating 87-bp fragments that spanned the CDR3 region. Sequencing of the amplicons was performed on the Illumina HiSeq platform. The authors processed their data as follows. PCR bias was computationally corrected using synthetic template baselines, reads within Hamming distance 2 were collapsed, and singletons that could not be merged were discarded. Reads were aligned to IMGT to assign V, D and J genes, CDR3 length, and insertions or deletions at six rearrangement sites. Within each subset, clonotype counts were normalized to the number of sorted cells before true diversity and Gini coefficients were calculated with the tcR R package. The overlap coefficient, calculated on TCRB nucleotide sequences, was used to quantify repertoire sharing. Out-of-frame TCRB sequences from naive cells were analyzed to stand in for the pre-selection repertoire. In its TCRdb copy, this immuneACCESS table keeps in-frame sequences only and misses some clones. Where compared with another copy, unresolved V genes explain less than half of these, and the others have no known cause. The DNA gave D and trimming, while V, J and clone size come from that table. Here the sample has hundreds of thousands of clones; over 11% occur a single time. The top ten hold roughly 0.038% of the sample.

This clone has only a few counts. What this receptor recognizes is not known. No base-level quality is on record; no much larger clone is a single base apart. There are 13 amino acids in the CDR3, from cysteine to phenylalanine inclusive. Only CDR3 DNA remains: 39 bases, in frame from the first base. V lost 6 bases and J lost 1 base; the stretch between them is 9 bases long. CDR1 and CDR2 (LGHNA, YSLEER) derive from the germline V gene. A single peripheral blood draw of about 116 mL on average was collected from each donor into heparinised tubes. Using a panel that included CD45RO, CCR7, CD25, CD127, CD95 and CD27, naive, central memory, regulatory and stem cell-like memory CD4+ T cells were sorted on a BD FACSAria II. A purity above 95% was achieved for all sorted populations. Right away, PBMCs were isolated by Lymphoprep density gradient centrifugation and were stained directly, with no culture step. So that batch effects would be minimized, each experiment stained and sorted samples in pairs, pairing one healthy donor with one patient.

This clonotype was obtained from a man aged 30 to 39 in good health. The sample comprised naive CD4+ T cells from blood. The intended sense of this specimen's cell subset or site label: true naive CD4+ T cells. The sequence links TRBV4-3 to TRBJ1-2, with no confidently assigned D gene. The CDR3 amino acid sequence is: CASSRADNYGYTF. At the DNA level, the sequence is TGCGCCAGCAGTAGGGCGGATAACTATGGCTACACCTTC.